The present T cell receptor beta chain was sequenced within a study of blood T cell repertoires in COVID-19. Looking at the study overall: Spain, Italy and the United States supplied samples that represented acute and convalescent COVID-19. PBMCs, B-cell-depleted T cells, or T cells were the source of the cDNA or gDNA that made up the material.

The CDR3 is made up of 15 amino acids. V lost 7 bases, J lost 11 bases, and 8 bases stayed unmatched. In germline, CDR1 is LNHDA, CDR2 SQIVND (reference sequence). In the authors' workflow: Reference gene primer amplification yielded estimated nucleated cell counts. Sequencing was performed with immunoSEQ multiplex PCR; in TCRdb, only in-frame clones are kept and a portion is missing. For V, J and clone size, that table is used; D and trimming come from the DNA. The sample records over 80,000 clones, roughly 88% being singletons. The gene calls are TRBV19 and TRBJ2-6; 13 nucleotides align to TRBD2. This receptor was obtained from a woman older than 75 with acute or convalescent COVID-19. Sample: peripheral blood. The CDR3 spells CASIGTSGTGDVLTF. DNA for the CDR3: TGTGCCAGTATCGGGACTAGCGGGACCGGGGACGTCCTGACTTTC.